This T cell receptor beta chain comes out of a study of cytomegalovirus exposure and HLA in healthy donors. Amplification used 60 Vbeta primers and 13 Jbeta primers. As processed by the authors: In a later analysis, 75 million to 95 million unique TCR beta chains included roughly 11 million shared by two or more donors. TCRdb keeps only in-frame clones here, not all; method: immunoSEQ multiplex PCR. V and J calls plus clone size are reproduced from that table; the DNA served to infer D and trimming. Among about 150,000 clones listed, roughly three quarters were seen once. On this clone: As yet, its antigen is unknown.

Overall study findings and caveats: Approximately 160 TCR beta chains were listed as cytomegalovirus-associated. Roughly uniform depth of sequencing across donors was assumed in presence/absence analyses.

From germline, CDR1 is SQVTM and CDR2 ANQGSEA. After removal of 6 bases from V and 4 bases from J, the junction contained 6 bases not matched to a gene. The CDR3 totals 14 residues. The chain has TRBV29-1 and TRBJ2-3; 11 positions match TRBD2. Sample: PBMCs. The TCR was taken from a human donor in good health. The CDR3 nucleotides read TGCAGCGTCACTAGCGGGAGCCGAGCAGATACGCAGTATTTT. Protein product: CSVTSGSRADTQYF.